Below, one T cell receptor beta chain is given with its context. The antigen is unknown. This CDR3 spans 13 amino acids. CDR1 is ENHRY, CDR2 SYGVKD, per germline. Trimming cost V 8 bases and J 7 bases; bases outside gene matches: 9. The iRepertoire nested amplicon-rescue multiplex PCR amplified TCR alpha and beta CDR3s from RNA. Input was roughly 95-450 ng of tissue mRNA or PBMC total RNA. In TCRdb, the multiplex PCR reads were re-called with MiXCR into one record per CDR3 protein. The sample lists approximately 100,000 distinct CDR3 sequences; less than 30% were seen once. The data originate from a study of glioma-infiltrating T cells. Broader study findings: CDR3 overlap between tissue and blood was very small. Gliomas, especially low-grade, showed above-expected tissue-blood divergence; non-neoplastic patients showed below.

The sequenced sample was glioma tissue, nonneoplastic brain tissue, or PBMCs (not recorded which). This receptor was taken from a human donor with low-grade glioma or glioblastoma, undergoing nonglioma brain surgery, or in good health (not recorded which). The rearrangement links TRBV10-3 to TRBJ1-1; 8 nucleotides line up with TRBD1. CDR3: CAIGGTGGSEAFF. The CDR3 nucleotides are TGTGCCATCGGGGGGACAGGCGGTAGTGAAGCTTTCTTT.